In its sample, the clone carrying this T cell receptor (beta chain) was seen a few times. Some clones are missing from TCRdb's copy, which holds only in-frame ones; the method was immunoSEQ multiplex PCR. The sample comprises some 24,000 clones, 80% to 90% of which are singletons, and approximately 9.8% rests with the top ten. The CDR3 is 13 amino acids. This specimen belongs to a study of blood T cell repertoires in COVID-19. This receptor was taken from an older man with acute or convalescent COVID-19. Sequenced input: peripheral blood. The chain uses TRBV21-1 and TRBJ1-1. TRBV21-1 is a recognized pseudogene. The CDR3 nucleotides are TGTGCCAGCAGCAAAAAGTTCCTCGGTGAAGCTTTCTTT. Protein product: CASSKKFLGEAFF.